This T cell receptor (beta chain) was found in a study of blood T cell repertoires in COVID-19. Study summary: T cells, B-cell-depleted T cells, or PBMCs supplied cDNA or gDNA.

Authors' data handling: By means of reference gene primer amplification, nucleated cell counts were estimated. The method was immunoSEQ multiplex PCR; TCRdb's version includes in-frame clones alone and lacks a portion of them. V and J calls and clone size are copied from that table; D and trimming were computed from the DNA. Here the sample spans roughly 150,000 clones, about 83% being singletons. Germline V gene data show CDR1 as LGHNA and CDR2 as YNFKEQ. V was clipped by 4 bases and J by 6 bases; unmatched bases: 9. CDR3 length: 16 residues. Sequencing used peripheral blood. The sequence was collected from a woman in her 70s who had recovered from COVID-19. V and J are TRBV4-2 and TRBJ2-7; 13 nucleotides match TRBD2. CDR3 nucleotide sequence: TGTGCCAGCAGCCGAGGACTAGCGGGGGCCGGGGCCGAGCAGTACTTC. Translating it yields CASSRGLAGAGAEQYF.